This TCR beta chain was identified during a study of vaccination effects on CD4 cells after COVID-19. Profiled with immunoSEQ multiplex PCR; TCRdb holds only in-frame clones, not every one. The sample consists of approximately 19,000 clones, roughly 69% of them appearing once. Study-level points and caveats: Newly vaccine-induced clones made up most of the convalescents' post-vaccine spike-reactive clones.

Sequencing followed a ViraFEST assay step that expanded antigen-specific CD4+ T cells with viral peptide pools. Scientists isolated CD4+ T cells after an approximately 10-day culture period ended. PCR showed that the person got SARS-CoV-2 infection at some point between March and December 2020. For each well, 1.5 million to 2 million PBMC were cultured with about 10 IU/ml IL-2 and around 9 ug/ml peptides. A half-medium replacement with IL-2 medium was carried out on days 3 and 7. This clone has a single count. What it binds is not known. The CDR3 covers 11 residues. Trimming left V 2 bases short and J 4 bases short, with 3 bases between. Per the germline V gene, CDR1 is SGHDT and CDR2 is YYEEEE.

Sequenced material: CD4+ T cells from PBMCs cultured with a peptide pool, taken before COVID-19 vaccination. This TCR came from a human donor who had a prior SARS-CoV-2 infection. The chain employs TRBV5-6 and TRBJ2-5; D gene unclear. The CDR3 sequence: CASSFGETQYF. In DNA, the CDR3 is TGTGCCAGCAGCTTTGGAGAGACCCAGTACTTC.